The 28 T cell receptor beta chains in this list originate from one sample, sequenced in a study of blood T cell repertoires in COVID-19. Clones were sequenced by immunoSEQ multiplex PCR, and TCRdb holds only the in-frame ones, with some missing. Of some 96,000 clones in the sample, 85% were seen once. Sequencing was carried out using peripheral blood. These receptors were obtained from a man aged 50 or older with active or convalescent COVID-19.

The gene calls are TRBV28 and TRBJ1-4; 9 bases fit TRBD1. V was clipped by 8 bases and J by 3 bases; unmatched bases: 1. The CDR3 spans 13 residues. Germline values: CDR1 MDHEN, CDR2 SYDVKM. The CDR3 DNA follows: TGTGCCAGCCGGACAGGGGCTAATGAAAAACTGTTTTTT. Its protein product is CASRTGANEKLFF.

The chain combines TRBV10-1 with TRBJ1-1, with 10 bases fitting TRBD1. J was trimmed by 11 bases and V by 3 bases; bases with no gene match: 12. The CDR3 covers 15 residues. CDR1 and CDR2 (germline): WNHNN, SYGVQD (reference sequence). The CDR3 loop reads CASSDTGTGARGAFF. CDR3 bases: TGCGCCAGCAGTGATACCGGGACAGGGGCCAGGGGGGCTTTCTTT.

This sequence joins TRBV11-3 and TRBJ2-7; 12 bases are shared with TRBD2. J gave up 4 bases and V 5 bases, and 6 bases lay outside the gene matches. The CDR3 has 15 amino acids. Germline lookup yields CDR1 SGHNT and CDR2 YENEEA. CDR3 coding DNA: TGTGCCAGCAGCCCCCCGACTAGCGGGAGTTACGAGCAGTACTTC. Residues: CASSPPTSGSYEQYF.

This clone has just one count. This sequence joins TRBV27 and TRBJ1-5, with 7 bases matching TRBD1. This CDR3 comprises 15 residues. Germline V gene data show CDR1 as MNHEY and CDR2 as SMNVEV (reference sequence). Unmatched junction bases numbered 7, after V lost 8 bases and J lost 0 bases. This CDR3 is CASRRQGVSNQPQHF. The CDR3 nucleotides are TGTGCCAGCCGACGACAGGGTGTTAGCAATCAGCCCCAGCATTTT.

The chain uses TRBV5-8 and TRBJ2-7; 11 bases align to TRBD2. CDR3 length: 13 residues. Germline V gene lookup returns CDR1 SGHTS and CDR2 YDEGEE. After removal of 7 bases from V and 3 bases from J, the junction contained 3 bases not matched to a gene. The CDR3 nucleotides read TGTGCCAGCCAACTAGCGGGAGTCTACGAGCAGTACTTC. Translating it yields CASQLAGVYEQYF.

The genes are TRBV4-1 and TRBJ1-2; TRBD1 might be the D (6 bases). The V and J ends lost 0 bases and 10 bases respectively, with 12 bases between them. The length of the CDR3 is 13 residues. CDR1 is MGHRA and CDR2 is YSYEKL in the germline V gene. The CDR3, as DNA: TGCGCCAGCAGCCAAGATATAGAGGGGGACTACACCTTC. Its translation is CASSQDIEGDYTF.

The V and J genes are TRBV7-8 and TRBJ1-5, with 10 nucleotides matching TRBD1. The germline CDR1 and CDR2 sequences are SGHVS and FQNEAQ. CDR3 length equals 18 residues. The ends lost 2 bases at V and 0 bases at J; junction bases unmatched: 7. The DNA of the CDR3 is TGTGCCAGCAGCTTAAGACAGGGGGCTGGAAATAGCAATCAGCCCCAGCATTTT. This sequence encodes CASSLRQGAGNSNQPQHF.

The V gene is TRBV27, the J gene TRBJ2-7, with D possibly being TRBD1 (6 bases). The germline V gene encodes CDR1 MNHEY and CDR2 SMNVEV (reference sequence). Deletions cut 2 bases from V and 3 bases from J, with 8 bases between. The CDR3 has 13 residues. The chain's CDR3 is CASSLMTGYEQYF. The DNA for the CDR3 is TGTGCCAGCAGTTTAATGACAGGCTACGAGCAGTACTTC.

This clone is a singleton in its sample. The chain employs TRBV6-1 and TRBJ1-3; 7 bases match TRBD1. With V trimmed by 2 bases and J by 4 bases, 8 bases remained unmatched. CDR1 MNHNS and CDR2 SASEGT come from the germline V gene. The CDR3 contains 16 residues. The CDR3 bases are TGTGCCAGCAGTGAACACGCCAGGGGGTCCGGAAACACCATATATTTT. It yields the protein CASSEHARGSGNTIYF.

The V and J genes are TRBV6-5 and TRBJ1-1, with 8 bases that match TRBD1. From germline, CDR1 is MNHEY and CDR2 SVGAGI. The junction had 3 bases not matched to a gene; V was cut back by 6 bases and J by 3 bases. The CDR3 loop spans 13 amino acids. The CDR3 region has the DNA TGTGCCAGCAGCCAGGGGGCGTACACTGAAGCTTTCTTT. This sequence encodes CASSQGAYTEAFF.

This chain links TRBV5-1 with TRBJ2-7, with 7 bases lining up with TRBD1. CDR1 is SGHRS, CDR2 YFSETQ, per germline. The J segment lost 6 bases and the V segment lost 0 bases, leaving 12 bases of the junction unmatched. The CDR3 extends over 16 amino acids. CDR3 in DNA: TGCGCCAGCAGCTTGGCCCGGCTGACAGGGTCGTCCGAGCAGTACTTC. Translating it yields CASSLARLTGSSEQYF.

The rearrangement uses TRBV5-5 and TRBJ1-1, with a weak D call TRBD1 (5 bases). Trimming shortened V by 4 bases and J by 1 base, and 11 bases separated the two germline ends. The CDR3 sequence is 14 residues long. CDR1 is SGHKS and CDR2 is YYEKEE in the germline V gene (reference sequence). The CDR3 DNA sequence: TGTGCCAGCAGCCCCACAGGTACGAACACTGAAGCTTTCTTT. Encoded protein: CASSPTGTNTEAFF.

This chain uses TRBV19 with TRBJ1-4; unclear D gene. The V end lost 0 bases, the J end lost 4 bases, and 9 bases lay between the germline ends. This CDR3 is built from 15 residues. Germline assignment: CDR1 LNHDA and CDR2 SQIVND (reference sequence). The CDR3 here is CASSIDQENNEKLFF. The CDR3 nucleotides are TGTGCCAGTAGTATAGATCAGGAAAATAATGAAAAACTGTTTTTT.

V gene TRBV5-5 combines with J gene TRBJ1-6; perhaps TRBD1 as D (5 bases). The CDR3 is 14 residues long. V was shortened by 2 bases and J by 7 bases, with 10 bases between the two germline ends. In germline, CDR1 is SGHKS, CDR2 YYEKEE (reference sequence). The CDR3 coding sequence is TGTGCCAGCAGCTTTGCAGGGAGGAATTCACCCCTCCACTTT. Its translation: CASSFAGRNSPLHF.

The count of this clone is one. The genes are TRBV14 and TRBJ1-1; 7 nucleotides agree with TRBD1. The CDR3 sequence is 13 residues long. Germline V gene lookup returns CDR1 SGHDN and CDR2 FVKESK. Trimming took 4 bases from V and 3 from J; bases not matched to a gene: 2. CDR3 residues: CASSRQGYTEAFF. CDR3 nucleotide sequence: TGTGCCAGCAGCCGACAGGGATACACTGAAGCTTTCTTT.

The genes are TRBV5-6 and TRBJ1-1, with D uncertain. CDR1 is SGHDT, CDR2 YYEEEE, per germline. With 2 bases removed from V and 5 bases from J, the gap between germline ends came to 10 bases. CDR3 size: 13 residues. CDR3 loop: CASSFLGGTEAFF. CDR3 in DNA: TGTGCCAGCAGCTTTTTGGGAGGTACTGAAGCTTTCTTT.

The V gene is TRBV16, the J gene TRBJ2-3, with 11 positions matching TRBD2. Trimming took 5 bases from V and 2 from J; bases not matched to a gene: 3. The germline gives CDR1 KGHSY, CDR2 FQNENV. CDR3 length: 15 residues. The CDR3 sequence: CASSWTSGYTDTQYF. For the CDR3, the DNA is TGTGCCAGCAGCTGGACTAGCGGGTACACAGATACGCAGTATTTT.

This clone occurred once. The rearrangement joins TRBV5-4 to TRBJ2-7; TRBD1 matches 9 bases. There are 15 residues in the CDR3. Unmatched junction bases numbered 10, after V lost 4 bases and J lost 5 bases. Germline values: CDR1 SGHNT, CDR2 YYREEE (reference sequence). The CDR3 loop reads CASSPPGTGIHEQYF. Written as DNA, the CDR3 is TGTGCCAGCAGCCCACCCGGGACAGGGATCCACGAGCAGTACTTC.

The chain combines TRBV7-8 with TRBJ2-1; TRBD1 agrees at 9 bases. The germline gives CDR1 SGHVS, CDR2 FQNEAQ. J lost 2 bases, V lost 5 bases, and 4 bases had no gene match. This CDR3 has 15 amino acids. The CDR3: CASSPRDRAYNEQFF. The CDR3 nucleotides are TGTGCCAGCAGCCCCCGGGACAGGGCCTACAATGAGCAGTTCTTC.

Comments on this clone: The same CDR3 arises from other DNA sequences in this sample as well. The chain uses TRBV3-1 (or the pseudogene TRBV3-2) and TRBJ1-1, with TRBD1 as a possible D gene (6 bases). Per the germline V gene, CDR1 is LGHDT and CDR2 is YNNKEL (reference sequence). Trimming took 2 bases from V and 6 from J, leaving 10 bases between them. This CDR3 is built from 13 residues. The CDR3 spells CASSQIQGAEAFF. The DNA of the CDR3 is TGTGCCAGCAGCCAAATACAGGGAGCTGAAGCTTTCTTT.

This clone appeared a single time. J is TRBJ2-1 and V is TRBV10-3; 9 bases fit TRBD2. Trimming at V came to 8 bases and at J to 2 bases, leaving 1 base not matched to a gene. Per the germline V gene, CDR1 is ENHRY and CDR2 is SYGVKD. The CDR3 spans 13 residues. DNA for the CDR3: TGTGCCATCTCTAGCGGGACCTACAATGAGCAGTTCTTC. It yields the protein CAISSGTYNEQFF.

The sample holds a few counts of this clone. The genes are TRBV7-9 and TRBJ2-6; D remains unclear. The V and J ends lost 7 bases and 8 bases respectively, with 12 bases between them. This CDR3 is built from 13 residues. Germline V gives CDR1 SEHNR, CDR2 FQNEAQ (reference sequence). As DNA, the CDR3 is TGTGCCAGCAACTCCCGTATGACCAACGTCCTGACTTTC. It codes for CASNSRMTNVLTF.

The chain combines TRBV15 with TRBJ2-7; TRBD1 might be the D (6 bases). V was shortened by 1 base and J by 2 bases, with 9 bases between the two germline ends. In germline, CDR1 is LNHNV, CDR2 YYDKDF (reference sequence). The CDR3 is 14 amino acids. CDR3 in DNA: TGTGCCACCAGCAGAGGGGGACAACCCTACGAGCAGTACTTC. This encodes CATSRGGQPYEQYF.

CDR3 loop: CASSEVWIGRLGTGELFF. The CDR3 DNA sequence: TGTGCCAGCAGTGAAGTCTGGATCGGGAGGTTGGGCACCGGGGAGCTGTTTTTT. This rearrangement joins TRBV6-1 to TRBJ2-2; 7 bases align to TRBD2. CDR3 length: 18 residues. The V and J ends lost 1 base and 4 bases, in that order; junction bases with no gene match: 12. Germline loops: CDR1 MNHNS, CDR2 SASEGT.

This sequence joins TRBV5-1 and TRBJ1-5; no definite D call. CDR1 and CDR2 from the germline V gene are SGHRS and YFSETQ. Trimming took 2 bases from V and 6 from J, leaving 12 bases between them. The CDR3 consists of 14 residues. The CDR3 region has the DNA TGCGCCAGCAGCTTAGACATTCAAGGTCAGCCCCAGCATTTT. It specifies CASSLDIQGQPQHF.

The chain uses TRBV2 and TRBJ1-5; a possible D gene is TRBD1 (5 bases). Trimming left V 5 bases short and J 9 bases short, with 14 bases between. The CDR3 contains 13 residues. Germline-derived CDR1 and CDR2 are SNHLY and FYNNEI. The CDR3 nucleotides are TGTGCCAGCAGTTCTGGGACGGAGGGGCCCCAGCATTTT. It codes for CASSSGTEGPQHF. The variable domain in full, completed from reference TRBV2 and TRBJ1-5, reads EPEVTQTPSHQVTQMGQEVILRCVPISNHLYFYWYRQILGQKVEFLVSFYNNEISEKSEIFDDQFSVERPDGSNFTLKIRSTKLEDSAMYFCASSSGTEGPQHFGDGTRLSIL.

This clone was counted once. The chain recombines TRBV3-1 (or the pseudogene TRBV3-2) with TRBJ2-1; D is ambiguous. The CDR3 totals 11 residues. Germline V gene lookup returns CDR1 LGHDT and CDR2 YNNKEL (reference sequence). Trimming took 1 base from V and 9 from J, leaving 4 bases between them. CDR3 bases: TGTGCCAGCAGCCAAGCGTCTGAGCAGTTCTTC. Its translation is CASSQASEQFF.

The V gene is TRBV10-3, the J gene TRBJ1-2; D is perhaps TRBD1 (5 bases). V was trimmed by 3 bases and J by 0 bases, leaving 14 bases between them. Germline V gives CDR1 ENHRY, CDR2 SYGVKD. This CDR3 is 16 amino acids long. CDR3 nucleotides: TGTGCCATCAGTGATTTTGGTACGGGGGCTAACTATGGCTACACCTTC. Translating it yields CAISDFGTGANYGYTF.